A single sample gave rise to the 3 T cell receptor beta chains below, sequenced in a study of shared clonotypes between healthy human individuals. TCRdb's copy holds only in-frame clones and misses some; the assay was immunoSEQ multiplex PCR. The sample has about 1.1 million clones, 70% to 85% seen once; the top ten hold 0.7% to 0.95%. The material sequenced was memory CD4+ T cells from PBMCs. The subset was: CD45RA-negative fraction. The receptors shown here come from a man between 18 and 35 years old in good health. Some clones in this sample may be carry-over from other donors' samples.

CDR3 sequence: CASSETGTLKNIQYF. CDR3 in DNA: TGTGCCAGCAGTGAAACCGGGACTCTAAAAAACATTCAGTACTTC. V gene TRBV6-1 combines with J gene TRBJ2-4; a weak D match, TRBD2 (6 bases). This CDR3 contains 15 residues. Germline lookup yields CDR1 MNHNS and CDR2 SASEGT. V gave up 2 bases and J gave up 4 bases, with 12 bases separating them.

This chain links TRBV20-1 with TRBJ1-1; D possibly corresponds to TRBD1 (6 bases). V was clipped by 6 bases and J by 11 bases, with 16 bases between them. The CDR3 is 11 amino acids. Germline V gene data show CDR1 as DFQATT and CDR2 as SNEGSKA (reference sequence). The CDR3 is CSAGRGGKAFF. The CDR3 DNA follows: TGCAGTGCGGGCAGGGGTGGGAAGGCTTTCTTT.

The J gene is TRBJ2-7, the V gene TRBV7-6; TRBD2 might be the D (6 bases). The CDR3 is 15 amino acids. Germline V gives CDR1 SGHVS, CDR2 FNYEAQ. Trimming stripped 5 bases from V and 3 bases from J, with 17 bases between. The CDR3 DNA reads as TGTGCCAGCAGCCCGTCGTCGGGAGCTTACTACGAGCAGTACTTC. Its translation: CASSPSSGAYYEQYF. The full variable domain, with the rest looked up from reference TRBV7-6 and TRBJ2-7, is GAGVSQSPRYKVTKRGQDVALRCDPISGHVSLYWYRQALGQGPEFLTYFNYEAQQDKSGLPNDRFSAERPEGSISTLTIQRTEQRDSAMYRCASSPSSGAYYEQYFGPGTRLTVT.